This TCR beta chain was obtained from a study of immune evolution from preneoplasia to lung adenocarcinoma. Broader study findings: From normal lung to invasive adenocarcinoma, top clone frequencies appeared to decrease.

On this clone itself: The antigen is unknown.

Germline V CDR1 and CDR2: SNHLY, FYNNEI. The V gene end was trimmed by 6 bases and the J gene end by 5 bases; junction bases not matched to a gene: 10. CDR3 size: 15 residues. Only in-frame clones appear in the TCRdb table, and some are missing; sequencing was by immunoSEQ multiplex PCR. The sample carries about 14,000 clones, around 80% recorded once. V is TRBV2 and J is TRBJ1-1; 9 nucleotides line up with TRBD1. The receptor comes from a person in their 70s with lung adenocarcinoma. What was sequenced was FFPE minimally invasive lung adenocarcinoma tissue. CDR3 nucleotides: TGTGCCAGCAGGGGACAGGGAGGGTTTAGAACTGAAGCTTTCTTT. It translates to CASRGQGGFRTEAFF. Using reference TRBV2 and TRBJ1-1 for the parts outside the CDR3, the full variable domain is EPEVTQTPSHQVTQMGQEVILRCVPISNHLYFYWYRQILGQKVEFLVSFYNNEISEKSEIFDDQFSVERPDGSNFTLKIRSTKLEDSAMYFCASRGQGGFRTEAFFGQGTRLTVV.